Listed below are T cell receptor beta chains from one sample, sequenced in a study of T cell changes during pregnancy in multiple sclerosis. The assay was immunoSEQ multiplex PCR, and TCRdb's table has in-frame clones only and misses some. There are fewer than 35,000 clones in the sample; about 90% occur only once, and about 3% lies in the top ten. The starting material was CD4+ T cells from peripheral blood mononuclear cells, obtained in the third trimester of pregnancy. Source of these receptors: a female donor in good health, enrolled as a control in a pregnancy study. Both conserved end residues are part of each CDR3. The D gene is left open where the match is weak. Clone size appears in some rows only: once, few, many, or a class for an expanded clone.

D gene	clone size	CDR3 length	J gene	V gene	CDR3 protein	CDR3 DNA
TRBD2	.	16	TRBJ2-2	TRBV19	CASSPLAGGNTGELFF	TGTGCCAGTAGTCCGTTAGCGGGGGGGAACACCGGGGAGCTGTTTTTT
TRBD1	.	15	TRBJ2-7	TRBV6-6	CASSPRTGVRGEQYF	TGTGCCAGCAGCCCTAGGACAGGGGTACGAGGCGAGCAGTACTTC
TRBD1	.	15	TRBJ1-4	TRBV28	CASSVRTGRNEKLFF	TGTGCCAGCAGTGTACGGACAGGACGTAATGAAAAACTGTTTTTT
TRBD1	.	18	TRBJ2-7	TRBV9	CASSVTGWWGTGGVEQYF	TGTGCCAGCAGCGTAACGGGGTGGTGGGGGACAGGGGGAGTCGAGCAGTACTTC
.	.	14	TRBJ1-6	TRBV28	CASSLSGRSSPLHF	TGTGCCAGCAGTTTGTCAGGGAGGAGTTCACCCCTCCACTTT
TRBD2	.	16	TRBJ2-3	TRBV19	CASSTGTSGGADTQYF	TGTGCCAGTAGTACCGGGACTAGCGGGGGGGCAGATACGCAGTATTTT
TRBD1	.	15	TRBJ2-1	TRBV5-5	CASSLGQGVYNEQFF	TGTGCCAGCAGCTTGGGGCAGGGGGTCTACAATGAGCAGTTCTTC
.	.	15	TRBJ1-5	TRBV5-8	CASSWEGGSNQPQHF	TGTGCCAGCAGCTGGGAGGGGGGGAGCAATCAGCCCCAGCATTTT
TRBD1	.	17	TRBJ2-2	TRBV7-8	CASSVDRVWKNTGELFF	TGTGCCAGCAGCGTCGACAGGGTTTGGAAAAACACCGGGGAGCTGTTTTTT
.	.	15	TRBJ2-2	TRBV4-3	CASSLTEGRTGELFF	TGCGCCAGCAGCCTAACTGAGGGGAGGACCGGGGAGCTGTTTTTT
.	.	16	TRBJ1-1	TRBV14	CASSQDMGGGRTEAFF	TGTGCCAGCAGCCAAGATATGGGAGGGGGAAGAACTGAAGCTTTCTTT
TRBD2	.	17	TRBJ2-7	TRBV7-8	CASSLGAVGLVPYEQYF	TGTGCCAGCAGCTTAGGGGCCGTGGGACTAGTACCCTACGAGCAGTACTTC
TRBD2	once	19	TRBJ2-1	TRBV4-3	CASSQDMGRLAGGYNEQFF	TGCGCCAGCAGCCAAGATATGGGAAGACTAGCGGGAGGGTACAATGAGCAGTTCTTC
.	once	13	TRBJ1-1	TRBV2	CASCRGAGTEAFF	TGTGCCAGCTGTCGGGGGGCAGGGACTGAAGCTTTCTTT
.	.	16	TRBJ1-2	TRBV28	CASSFNRGGRGGGYTF	TGTGCCAGCAGTTTTAATCGGGGGGGCCGAGGAGGAGGCTACACCTTC
.	.	13	TRBJ1-2	TRBV7-6	CASSLDSNYGYTF	TGTGCCAGCAGCTTAGACAGCAACTATGGCTACACCTTC
.	.	11	TRBJ1-2	TRBV28	CASSLEAGYTF	TGTGCCAGCAGCCTGGAGGCCGGCTACACCTTC
TRBD2	.	18	TRBJ2-5	TRBV7-3	CASSSGTSGRARGETQYF	TGTGCCAGCAGCTCCGGGACTAGCGGGAGGGCCCGAGGAGAGACCCAGTACTTC
TRBD2	.	15	TRBJ2-1	TRBV15	CATSRVAGVNNEQFF	TGTGCCACCAGCAGAGTAGCGGGGGTAAATAATGAGCAGTTCTTC
.	.	14	TRBJ1-1	TRBV6-1	CASRRGGVDTEAFF	TGTGCCTCCCGTCGGGGGGGCGTTGACACTGAAGCTTTCTTT
.	.	14	TRBJ1-4	TRBV25-1	CASSEYGGNEKLFF	TGTGCCAGCAGTGAATATGGGGGGAATGAAAAACTGTTTTTT
TRBD2	.	15	TRBJ2-3	TRBV13	CASSTQELAVHTQYF	TGTGCCAGCAGCACACAGGAACTAGCGGTGCATACGCAGTATTTT
TRBD1	.	16	TRBJ1-1	TRBV5-1	CASSLVLTGMNTEAFF	TGCGCCAGCAGCTTGGTCCTGACAGGGATGAACACTGAAGCTTTCTTT
.	.	15	TRBJ1-3	TRBV18	CASSPGQYSGNTIYF	TGTGCCAGCTCACCAGGGCAGTACTCTGGAAACACCATATATTTT
TRBD2	.	16	TRBJ2-1	TRBV4-1	CASSRGLAGSVGEQFF	TGCGCCAGCAGCCGGGGACTAGCGGGGTCGGTGGGAGAGCAGTTCTTC
TRBD2	.	15	TRBJ2-7	TRBV6-1	CASSASSGGRNEQYF	TGTGCCAGCAGTGCCTCTAGCGGGGGGAGAAACGAGCAGTACTTC
.	.	14	TRBJ1-6	TRBV9	CASSPRGKNSPLHF	TGTGCCAGCAGCCCCCGGGGGAAGAATTCACCCCTCCACTTT
.	.	16	TRBJ1-2	TRBV7-2	CASSLVSYNPLRGYTF	TGTGCCAGCAGCTTAGTTTCCTACAATCCGTTGCGGGGCTACACCTTC
.	once	14	TRBJ1-5	TRBV27	CASSLSGGEGPQHF	TGTGCCAGCAGTTTATCAGGGGGAGAGGGGCCCCAGCATTTT
.	.	13	TRBJ2-5	TRBV29-1	CSVVPGDQETQYF	TGCAGCGTAGTTCCAGGCGACCAAGAGACCCAGTACTTC
.	.	15	TRBJ1-5	TRBV9	CASSVGGDPNQPQHF	TGTGCCAGCAGCGTAGGGGGGGACCCCAATCAGCCCCAGCATTTT
TRBD1	.	15	TRBJ1-6	TRBV10-2	CASSRTTGVGSPLHF	TGCGCCAGCAGTCGTACGACAGGGGTAGGTTCACCCCTCCACTTT
TRBD2	once	16	TRBJ2-3	TRBV7-2	CASSPRLAGGGDTQYF	TGTGCCAGCAGCCCCCGACTAGCGGGAGGCGGGGATACGCAGTATTTT
.	.	14	TRBJ1-3	TRBV2	CASSLDSSGNTIYF	TGTGCCAGCAGTTTAGACAGCTCTGGAAACACCATATATTTT
TRBD1	.	12	TRBJ1-1	TRBV14	CASGRQGTEAFF	TGTGCCAGCGGAAGACAGGGTACTGAAGCTTTCTTT
TRBD1	.	13	TRBJ1-2	TRBV5-1	CASSPGQGDGYTF	TGCGCCAGCAGCCCCGGACAGGGAGATGGCTACACCTTC
.	once	15	TRBJ2-2	TRBV27	CASSLYRANTGELFF	TGTGCCAGCAGTTTATATAGAGCCAACACCGGGGAGCTGTTTTTT
.	.	14	TRBJ2-5	TRBV4-1	CASSQGRGQETQYF	TGCGCCAGCAGCCAAGGGAGGGGACAAGAGACCCAGTACTTC
TRBD1	.	18	TRBJ2-5	TRBV5-4	CASSLGGTGSGRLETQYF	TGTGCCAGCAGCTTGGGGGGGACAGGGTCAGGGCGGCTAGAGACCCAGTACTTC
.	.	17	TRBJ2-1	TRBV7-9	CASSPTWRLSSYNEQFF	TGTGCCAGCAGCCCTACTTGGCGACTGAGCTCCTACAATGAGCAGTTCTTC
.	.	13	TRBJ1-4	TRBV6-5	CASQGGTLGKLFF	TGTGCCAGCCAAGGGGGTACCCTCGGAAAACTGTTTTTT
.	.	14	TRBJ2-7	TRBV5-5	CASSLEAFRDEQYF	TGTGCCAGCAGCTTGGAGGCGTTCAGGGACGAGCAGTACTTC
.	.	13	TRBJ2-5	TRBV28	CASSSQGGETQYF	TGTGCCAGCAGTAGTCAGGGGGGAGAGACCCAGTACTTC